Listed below are T cell receptor beta chains from one sample, sequenced in a study of blood T cell repertoires in COVID-19. Clones were read by immunoSEQ multiplex PCR, and TCRdb kept only the in-frame ones, dropping some. In the table there are 110,000 to 150,000 clones, 87% of which are singletons. The sequenced material came from PBMCs or T cells enriched from blood (not recorded which). The receptors were sampled from a man aged 60-69 years who had recovered from COVID-19. Each CDR3 is given with its conserved first and last residue. Fields, in order: D gene, clone size, V gene, J gene, CDR3 DNA, CDR3 protein. A D gene is named only where the DNA matches it firmly. Some rows have no size entry. The others give once, few or many, or a class for an expanded clone.

>-|-|TRBV7-6|TRBJ2-7
TGTGCCAGCAGCTACGACAGAACCTACGAGCAGTACTTC
CASSYDRTYEQYF
>-|-|TRBV5-5|TRBJ1-1
TGTGCCAGCAGCTTGGCGCCGGGACACTGGAACACTGAAGCTTTCTTT
CASSLAPGHWNTEAFF
>TRBD1|-|TRBV5-4|TRBJ1-2
TGTGCCAGCAGCCGGACAGGGGCGGCTTATGGCTACACCTTC
CASSRTGAAYGYTF
>-|once|TRBV14|TRBJ2-7
TGTGCCAGCAGCGCCAGGATTGGCCGAATATACGAGCAGTACTTC
CASSARIGRIYEQYF
>-|once|TRBV5-4|TRBJ2-1
TGTGCCAGCAGCTTGGGAGGGTGGAGCTCCTACAATGAGCAGTTCTTC
CASSLGGWSSYNEQFF
>-|-|TRBV5-4|TRBJ2-3
TGTGCCAGCAGCTCTTCACGGTGGGGCGGCACAGATACGCAGTATTTT
CASSSSRWGGTDTQYF
>-|-|TRBV5-6|TRBJ1-3
TGTGCCAGCAGCTTGTCACCGGTAATTAGAAACACCATATATTTT
CASSLSPVIRNTIYF
>TRBD2|-|TRBV7-7|TRBJ2-3
TGTGCTAGCAGCAGCGGGAGGGCTAGCACAGATACGCAGTATTTT
CASSSGRASTDTQYF
>-|-|TRBV19|TRBJ2-3
TGTGCCAGTAGTATAGACCGCGGGAGCACAGATACGCAGTATTTT
CASSIDRGSTDTQYF
>-|-|TRBV3-1/TRBV3-2|TRBJ2-5
TGTGCCAGCAGCCAATCCATGGTGGCCAGGGGTTATGGGAAGACCCAGTACTTC
CASSQSMVARGYGKTQYF
>-|-|TRBV5-6|TRBJ2-7
TGTGCCAGCAGCCCGACAGGATCCTACGAGCAGTACTTC
CASSPTGSYEQYF
>TRBD2|-|TRBV6-5|TRBJ2-7
TGTGCCAGCAGCCGACTAGCCAGCTACGAGCAGTACTTC
CASSRLASYEQYF
>-|-|TRBV11-2|TRBJ1-2
TGTGCCAGCACCCCGGGGTTGGACTATGGCTACACCTTC
CASTPGLDYGYTF
>TRBD1|-|TRBV3-1/TRBV3-2|TRBJ1-3
TGTGCCAGCAGCCAAGGGACAGGGTCTGGAAACACCATATATTTT
CASSQGTGSGNTIYF
>-|-|TRBV5-1|TRBJ1-6
TGCGCCAGCAGCGCGGGAGAGAGCTCCTATAATTCACCCCTCCACTTT
CASSAGESSYNSPLHF
>TRBD2|-|TRBV5-1|TRBJ2-3
TGCGCCAGCAGCATTAACCGACTAGCGGGAGTCACAGATACGCAGTATTTT
CASSINRLAGVTDTQYF
>-|-|TRBV15|TRBJ2-7
TGTGCCACCAGCAGAGGAGAAACCTCCACCTACGAGCAGTACTTC
CATSRGETSTYEQYF
>TRBD2|once|TRBV28|TRBJ2-7
TGTGCCAGCAGTTTAGTGGCTAGCGGGAGGGTATACGAGCAGTACTTC
CASSLVASGRVYEQYF
>TRBD1|few|TRBV5-4|TRBJ1-5
TGTGCCAGCAGCTTGGGGACAGGTCCGTGGCAGCCCCAGCATTTT
CASSLGTGPWQPQHF
>-|few|TRBV2|TRBJ1-5
TGTGCCAGCAGTGAGACTCAGCTCCTAGGAGCCCAGCATTTT
CASSETQLLGAQHF